Listed here is a single T cell receptor beta chain. No antigen is known for it. The record originates from a study of T cells in Graves' hyperthyroidism and ophthalmopathy. The ends were cut back, 2 bases at V and 1 base at J, with 11 bases in the middle. This CDR3 comprises 16 residues. Germline V CDR1 and CDR2: MNHEY, SMNVEV (reference sequence). Each 10 ml fresh peripheral blood draw supplied the PBMCs. Findings of the study overall: Progression to ophthalmopathy was predicted a median of 6.5 months early.

TCR beta CDR3 regions were amplified from RNA transcripts. An initial round of RT-PCR targeting the TCR CDR3 relied on the HTBI primer set. TCRdb re-called the multiplex PCR reads with MiXCR, one entry per CDR3 protein. The table lists hundreds of thousands of distinct CDR3 sequences, 14% of them singletons, with around 9.6% in the top ten. V usage is TRBV27 and J usage is TRBJ2-2, with D possibly being TRBD1 or TRBD2 (5 bases each). This receptor was obtained from a woman aged 18-35 years with Graves' hyperthyroidism. Sequenced sample: blood. The CDR3 coding sequence is TGTGCCAGCAGTTTAGGGAGACAGAGGAACACCGGGGAGCTGTTTTTT. It encodes CASSLGRQRNTGELFF.